This entry lists 19 T cell receptor beta chains sequenced from one sample in a study of Ad26.COV2.S vaccination and SARS-CoV-2 variants. Treatment defined: 15 to 20 received Ad26.COV2.S at low or high dose, single or two shots; several received placebo; per-sample allocation not given. Day 63 after the first injection of vaccine or placebo was the sampling time. Clones were read by immunoSEQ multiplex PCR, and TCRdb kept only the in-frame ones, dropping some. The table shows hundreds of thousands of clones, with around nine tenths occurring only once. Specimen: peripheral blood, collected in a trial of Ad26.COV2.S vaccine versus placebo. These receptors originate from a person between 18 and 59 years old who received the Ad26.COV2.S COVID-19 vaccine or a placebo.

This chain links TRBV19 with TRBJ2-1; 7 nucleotides line up with TRBD2. With 4 bases clipped from V and 3 bases from J, the junction kept 3 bases outside the gene matches. The CDR3 spans 14 residues. Germline V CDR1 and CDR2: LNHDA, SQIVND (reference sequence). The CDR3, as DNA: TGTGCCAGTAGTAAGACTAGCAACTACAATGAGCAGTTCTTC. As protein: CASSKTSNYNEQFF.

The rearrangement links TRBV5-1 to TRBJ2-3; maybe TRBD1 (6 bases). In germline, CDR1 is SGHRS, CDR2 YFSETQ. This CDR3 region has 14 residues. V was shortened by 3 bases and J by 4 bases, with 12 bases between the two germline ends. The CDR3 DNA follows: TGCGCCAGCAGCTACGTACAGGGTGCAGATACGCAGTATTTT. Translation gives CASSYVQGADTQYF.

V and J are TRBV6-5 and TRBJ2-1; perhaps TRBD2 as D (5 bases). V dropped 6 bases and J dropped 0 bases, with 12 bases sitting between them. Germline-derived CDR1 and CDR2 are MNHEY and SVGAGI. CDR3 length equals 15 residues. The CDR3 loop is CASRNRGSSYNEQFF. The DNA of the CDR3 is TGTGCCAGCAGGAACAGAGGGAGCTCCTACAATGAGCAGTTCTTC.

The chain couples TRBV6-1 to TRBJ1-2; D unclear. Germline CDR1 MNHNS, CDR2 SASEGT. This CDR3 has 10 residues. Trimming removed 10 bases at V and 6 bases at J, with 9 bases between. CDR3 coding DNA: TGTGCCACTCGGGGAGATGGCTACACCTTC. Its protein is CATRGDGYTF.

The chain joins TRBV6-5 to TRBJ1-1; 8 nucleotides match TRBD1. This CDR3 contains 15 residues. Looked up from germline, CDR1 is MNHEY and CDR2 is SVGAGI. The V gene end was trimmed by 6 bases and the J gene end by 6 bases; junction bases not matched to a gene: 12. This chain's CDR3 is CASRRIGQGVAEAFF. CDR3 nucleotide sequence: TGTGCCAGCAGAAGAATAGGACAGGGAGTCGCTGAAGCTTTCTTT.

This rearrangement joins TRBV11-3 to TRBJ2-5; no clear D gene. This CDR3 is 12 amino acids long. V lost 5 bases and J lost 0, with 4 bases in between. CDR1 and CDR2 from the germline V gene are SGHNT and YENEEA. The CDR3: CASSDNQETQYF. The CDR3 coding sequence is TGTGCCAGCAGCGACAACCAAGAGACCCAGTACTTC.

The chain has TRBV5-1 and TRBJ2-2; D unresolved. Between the trimmed V and J ends, which lost 0 bases and 7 bases, there was a span of 7 bases. The germline V gene has CDR1 SGHRS and CDR2 YFSETQ. This CDR3 is 13 amino acids long. DNA of the CDR3: TGCGCCAGCAGCTTGGTCGTTGGCGGGGAGCTGTTTTTT. As protein: CASSLVVGGELFF.

The rearrangement uses TRBV4-3 and TRBJ2-1, with 7 nucleotides matching TRBD2. Per germline, CDR1 LGHNA and CDR2 YSLEER. V lost 1 base, J lost 4 bases, and 4 bases stayed unmatched. The CDR3 is made up of 15 amino acids. In nucleotides, the CDR3 is TGCGCCAGCAGCCAAGTTGCGGGAGTGTACAATGAGCAGTTCTTC. As protein: CASSQVAGVYNEQFF.

The chain recombines TRBV18 with TRBJ2-7, with 9 nucleotides matching TRBD2. Per the germline V gene, CDR1 is KGHSH and CDR2 is LQKENI. The CDR3 spans 15 residues. V dropped 4 bases and J dropped 2; count of bases not matched to a gene: 6. In DNA, the CDR3 is TGTGCCAGCTCACAACCGACTAGCGGCACCTACGAGCAGTACTTC. This gives the protein CASSQPTSGTYEQYF.

The V call is TRBV6-5, the J call TRBJ2-7; 11 positions agree with TRBD2. CDR3 length equals 16 residues. V trimming: 0 bases; J trimming: 2 bases; junction bases outside the gene matches: 3. CDR1 is MNHEY and CDR2 is SVGAGI in the germline V gene. CDR3 loop: CASSYSLTSGTYEQYF. For the CDR3, the DNA is TGTGCCAGCAGTTACTCGTTGACTAGCGGGACCTACGAGCAGTACTTC.

This clone was recorded only once. Germline is not matched at one junction end, which may reflect a read error. The chain employs TRBV9 and TRBJ1-2; weak D call: TRBD1 (5 bases). Germline V lookup: CDR1 SGDLS, CDR2 YYNGEE. The CDR3 has 8 residues. In nucleotides, the CDR3 is TGTGCCAGCAGTCAGACAGAGTTC. It translates to CASSQTEF.

The chain couples TRBV9 to TRBJ2-1; D remains ambiguous. Trimming shortened V by 3 bases and J by 7 bases, and 8 bases separated the two germline ends. The CDR3 consists of 12 residues. Germline assignment: CDR1 SGDLS and CDR2 YYNGEE. CDR3 coding DNA: TGTGCCAGCAGCGCCGATGGGAATGAGCAGTTCTTC. It specifies CASSADGNEQFF.

The chain carries TRBV5-4 and TRBJ1-1, with D unclear. Germline CDR1 and CDR2: SGHNT and YYREEE (reference sequence). The CDR3 covers 16 residues. The V end was cut by 0 bases, the J end by 3 bases, with 15 bases between. The CDR3 nucleotides read TGTGCCAGCAGCTTGGGGCGGTACCTGAATCACACTGAAGCTTTCTTT. Translating it yields CASSLGRYLNHTEAFF.

The CDR3 spells CASSLEGVRSEKLFF. CDR3 nucleotides: TGCGCCAGCAGCTTGGAAGGGGTCAGAAGTGAAAAACTGTTTTTT. The chain links TRBV5-1 to TRBJ1-4, with a possible D match to TRBD1 (5 bases). This CDR3 is 15 amino acids long. The germline V and J ends were trimmed by 0 bases and 7 bases, with 13 bases remaining between them. From germline, CDR1 is SGHRS and CDR2 YFSETQ. Together with reference TRBV5-1 and TRBJ1-4, the CDR3 gives the full variable domain: KAGVTQTPRYLIKTRGQQVTLSCSPISGHRSVSWYQQTPGQGLQFLFEYFSETQRNKGNFPGRFSGRQFSNSRSEMNVSTLELGDSALYLCASSLEGVRSEKLFFGSGTQLSVL.

J is TRBJ1-4 and V is TRBV2; D remains ambiguous. Germline loops: CDR1 SNHLY, CDR2 FYNNEI. The V and J ends lost 4 bases and 4 bases respectively, with 4 bases between them. The CDR3 extends over 12 amino acids. DNA for the CDR3: TGTGCCAGCAGTGGGTTTAATGAAAAACTGTTTTTT. Translated: CASSGFNEKLFF.

This clone was seen only a few times. The chain has TRBV19 and TRBJ1-2, with D unclear. The V end was cut by 5 bases, the J end by 0 bases, with 7 bases between. The CDR3 has 13 amino acids. Germline V CDR1 and CDR2: LNHDA, SQIVND (reference sequence). CDR3 nucleotide sequence: TGTGCCAGTAGTGCAGGACCTAACTATGGCTACACCTTC. Translating it yields CASSAGPNYGYTF. The full variable domain, completed using reference TRBV19 and TRBJ1-2, is DGGITQSPKYLFRKEGQNVTLSCEQNLNHDAMYWYRQDPGQGLRLIYYSQIVNDFQKGDIAEGYSVSREKKESFPLTVTSAQKNPTAFYLCASSAGPNYGYTFGSGTRLTVV.

CDR3 bases: TGTGCCAGCAGTTTACACACAAACTATGGCTACACCTTC. Its translation is CASSLHTNYGYTF. V and J are TRBV28 and TRBJ1-2; D is unclear. The V gene lost 2 bases and the J gene lost 2 bases, with 6 bases spanning the gap. This CDR3 is built from 13 residues. Per the germline V gene, CDR1 is MDHEN and CDR2 is SYDVKM.

This clone showed up just a few times. CDR3 nucleotides: TGTGCCAGCAGCGTCAGCGGGAGGGAATACGAGCAGTACTTC. It is translated as CASSVSGREYEQYF. This chain links TRBV2 with TRBJ2-7; 10 bases fit TRBD2. Trimming at V came to 6 bases and at J to 4 bases, leaving 6 bases not matched to a gene. The CDR3 length is 14 residues. Germline V gives CDR1 SNHLY, CDR2 FYNNEI.

The chain is built from TRBV13 and TRBJ2-2, with 8 nucleotides matching TRBD1. V dropped 2 bases and J dropped 3; count of bases not matched to a gene: 2. Germline assignment: CDR1 PRHDT and CDR2 FYEKMQ (reference sequence). CDR3 length: 15 amino acids. For the CDR3, the DNA is TGTGCCAGCAGCTTACAGGGGGCAGACACCGGGGAGCTGTTTTTT. It translates to CASSLQGADTGELFF.